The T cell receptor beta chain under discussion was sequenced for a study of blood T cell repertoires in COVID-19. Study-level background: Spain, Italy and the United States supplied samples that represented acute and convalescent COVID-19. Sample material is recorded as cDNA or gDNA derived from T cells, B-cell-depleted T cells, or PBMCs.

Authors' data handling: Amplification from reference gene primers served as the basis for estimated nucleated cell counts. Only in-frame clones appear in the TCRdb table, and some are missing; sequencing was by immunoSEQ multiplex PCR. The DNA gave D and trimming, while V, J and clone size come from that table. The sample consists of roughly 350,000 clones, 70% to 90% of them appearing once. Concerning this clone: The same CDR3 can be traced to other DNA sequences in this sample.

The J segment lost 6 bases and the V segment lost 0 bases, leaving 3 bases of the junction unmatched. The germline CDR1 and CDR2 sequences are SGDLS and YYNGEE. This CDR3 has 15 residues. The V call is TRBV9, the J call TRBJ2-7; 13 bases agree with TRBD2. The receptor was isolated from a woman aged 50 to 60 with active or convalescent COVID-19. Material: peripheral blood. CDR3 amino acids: CASSVGLAGGGEQYF. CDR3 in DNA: TGTGCCAGCAGCGTAGGACTAGCGGGAGGTGGCGAGCAGTACTTC.